This TCR beta chain was observed in a study of shared clonotypes between healthy human individuals. At the level of the study: For every donor, three CD4 naive, three CD4 memory, two CD8 naive and one CD8 memory plates were used.

Several immunoSEQ plates held equal portions of the genomic DNA taken from each subset. Clones were sequenced by immunoSEQ multiplex PCR, and TCRdb holds only the in-frame ones, with some missing. The data hold roughly 1,000,000 clones, with 75% to 80% observed a single time. The CDR3 covers 13 residues. CDR1 and CDR2 (germline): SQVTM, ANQGSEA. The ends lost 7 bases at V and 2 bases at J; junction bases unmatched: 3. This clone appeared once. The sequencing input was memory CD4+ T cells from PBMCs. The subset is: CD45RA-negative fraction. The chain is built from TRBV29-1 and TRBJ1-1; 11 nucleotides line up with TRBD1. This TCR was recovered from a man aged 18-30 years in good health. Some clones in this sample may be carry-over from other donors' samples. CDR3 region: CSAGTGGNTEAFF. CDR3 bases: TGCAGCGCCGGGACAGGGGGTAACACTGAAGCTTTCTTT.